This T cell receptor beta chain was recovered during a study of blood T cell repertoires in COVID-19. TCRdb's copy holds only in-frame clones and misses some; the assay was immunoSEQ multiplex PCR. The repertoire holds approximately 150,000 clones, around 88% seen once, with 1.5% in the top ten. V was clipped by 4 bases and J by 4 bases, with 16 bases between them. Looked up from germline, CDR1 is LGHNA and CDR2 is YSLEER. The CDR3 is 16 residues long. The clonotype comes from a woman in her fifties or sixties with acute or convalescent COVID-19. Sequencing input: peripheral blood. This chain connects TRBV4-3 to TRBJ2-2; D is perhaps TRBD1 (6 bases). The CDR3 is CASSPLLGAGTGELFF. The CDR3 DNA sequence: TGCGCCAGCAGCCCCCTTTTGGGGGCGGGCACCGGGGAGCTGTTTTTT.